The following is a T cell receptor beta chain sequence with its context. Its cognate antigen is unknown. This entry comes from a study of cytomegalovirus exposure and HLA in healthy donors. Study findings and constraints: Apart from CMV serostatus, no immune exposure information was available. Follow-up analysis later connected one missense variant in DCLRE1C with trimming of TCR beta V- and J-genes.

CDR3 size: 15 residues. Per the germline V gene, CDR1 is SGHTA and CDR2 is FQGTGA. V was clipped by 3 bases and J by 4 bases; unmatched bases: 4. A multiplex PCR was run with 60 Vbeta primers and 13 Jbeta primers. Assay: immunoSEQ multiplex PCR; the TCRdb copy retains only in-frame clones and omits some. The data hold 110,000 to 150,000 clones, with about 76% observed a single time. All donors participated as healthy donors of bone marrow. The chain uses TRBV7-3 and TRBJ2-1; 9 nucleotides line up with TRBD2. Material: PBMCs. This TCR was sampled from a male donor in good health and CMV-seronegative. CDR3 amino acids: CASSLTSGQYNEQFF. The DNA for the CDR3 is TGTGCCAGCAGCTTGACTAGCGGACAGTACAATGAGCAGTTCTTC.